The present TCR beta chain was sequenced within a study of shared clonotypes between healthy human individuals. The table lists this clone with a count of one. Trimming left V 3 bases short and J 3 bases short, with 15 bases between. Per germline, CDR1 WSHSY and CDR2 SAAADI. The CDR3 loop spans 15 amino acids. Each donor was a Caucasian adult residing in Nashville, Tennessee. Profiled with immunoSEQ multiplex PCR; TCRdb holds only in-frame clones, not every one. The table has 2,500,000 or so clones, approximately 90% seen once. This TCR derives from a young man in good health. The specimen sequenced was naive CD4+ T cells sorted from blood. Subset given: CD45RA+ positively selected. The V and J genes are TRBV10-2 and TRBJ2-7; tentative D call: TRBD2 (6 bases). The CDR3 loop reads CASSEPPGVRYEQYF. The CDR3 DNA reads TGCGCCAGCAGTGAACCCCCGGGAGTACGCTACGAGCAGTACTTC.